This T cell receptor (beta chain) was found in a study of blood T cell repertoires in COVID-19. Cohorts were determined from participant-reported clinical history. Only in-frame clones appear in the TCRdb table, and some are missing; sequencing was by immunoSEQ multiplex PCR. The data contain some 200,000 clones, roughly 90% of them singletons. This clonotype was sampled from a woman aged 25 to 39 who had recovered from COVID-19. Sequencing input: PBMCs or T cells enriched from blood (not recorded which).

The CDR3 here is CASSQELGGGGRTDTQYF. Written as DNA, the CDR3 is TGCGCCAGCAGCCAAGAGCTGGGAGGGGGGGGGCGCACAGATACGCAGTATTTT. The J gene is TRBJ2-3, the V gene TRBV4-1; the D gene is possibly TRBD2 (7 bases). Germline loops: CDR1 MGHRA, CDR2 YSYEKL. V lost 0 bases and J 1 base, leaving 17 bases between the germline ends. This CDR3 contains 18 residues.